This T cell receptor (beta chain) was recorded in a study of blood T cell repertoires in COVID-19 (dated by TCRdb to 2020 to 2021). At the level of the whole study: Samples from collaborators originated in the United States, Italy and Spain and spanned both the acute and convalescent phases of COVID-19. Subjects who had been exposed to COVID-19, were actively infected with it, or had recovered from it provided the deeply sampled blood TCRbeta repertoires that made up the dataset. Where HLA class I and class II types were available, the types were taken from metadata supplied by the sample provider, not from assay-based typing. Samples were obtained from the ongoing ImmuneRACE study (first 160 participants) and from over 1,000 subjects provided by 6 global collaborators. The sample metadata nearly always contained a de-identified subject ID, COVID-19 status, age in years and sex. The repertoires were made available in a free public database intended to serve as a resource for research on the immune response to SARS-CoV-2. The material from the prospective study consisted of cDNA or gDNA derived from T cells, B-cell-depleted T cells, or PBMCs. General findings and caveats noted by the study authors: Clinical and demographic metadata were provided uncurated, with the amount varying by source and participant.

Trimming costs V 2 bases and J 8 bases, and their ends lie 12 bases apart. Based on the germline V gene (reference sequence), the CDR1 and CDR2 sequences are LGHDT and YNNKEL. Its CDR3 holds 13 amino acids, cysteine through phenylalanine. The only DNA kept is the CDR3, 39 bases in frame from the first base. As concerns this clone: The antigen it binds to is not known. The input lacks base qualities; no much larger clone sits a single base away.

The immunoSEQ Assay, a bias-controlled multiplex PCR, was used to amplify TCRbeta CDR3 regions from genomic DNA. The original methods were these. The number of nucleated cells in each sample was estimated by amplification of reference gene primers within the assay. Sequence reads were collapsed and filtered to measure the absolute abundance of every unique TCRbeta CDR3 rearrangement. Productive Simpson clonality was computed per sample as the square root of Simpson's diversity index over productive rearrangements. This immuneACCESS table, as held by TCRdb, lists in-frame sequences with V and J called but not all clones. Of the missing ones, under half trace to an unresolved V gene in checked studies; the others have no known cause. Clone size and the V and J calls come from that table; the DNA yielded D and trimming. This sample comprises 150,000 or so clones, roughly 87% of them detected only once. The ten largest account for roughly 1.4% of the sample.

The collaborating institutions used their own protocols to collect whole blood in K2EDTA tubes. For TCRbeta analysis, collaborator samples were shipped as frozen whole blood, as isolated PBMCs, or as DNA extracted from either sample type. The chain joins TRBV3-1 (or the pseudogene TRBV3-2) to TRBJ1-2; the D segment could be TRBD1, given 5 matching bases. This clonotype was sampled from a woman aged 45-59 years with acute or convalescent COVID-19. Sequencing used peripheral blood. The DNA is as follows: TGTGCCAGCAGCCAAAACAGGCGGGACGGCTACACCTTC. Translation gives CASSQNRRDGYTF.